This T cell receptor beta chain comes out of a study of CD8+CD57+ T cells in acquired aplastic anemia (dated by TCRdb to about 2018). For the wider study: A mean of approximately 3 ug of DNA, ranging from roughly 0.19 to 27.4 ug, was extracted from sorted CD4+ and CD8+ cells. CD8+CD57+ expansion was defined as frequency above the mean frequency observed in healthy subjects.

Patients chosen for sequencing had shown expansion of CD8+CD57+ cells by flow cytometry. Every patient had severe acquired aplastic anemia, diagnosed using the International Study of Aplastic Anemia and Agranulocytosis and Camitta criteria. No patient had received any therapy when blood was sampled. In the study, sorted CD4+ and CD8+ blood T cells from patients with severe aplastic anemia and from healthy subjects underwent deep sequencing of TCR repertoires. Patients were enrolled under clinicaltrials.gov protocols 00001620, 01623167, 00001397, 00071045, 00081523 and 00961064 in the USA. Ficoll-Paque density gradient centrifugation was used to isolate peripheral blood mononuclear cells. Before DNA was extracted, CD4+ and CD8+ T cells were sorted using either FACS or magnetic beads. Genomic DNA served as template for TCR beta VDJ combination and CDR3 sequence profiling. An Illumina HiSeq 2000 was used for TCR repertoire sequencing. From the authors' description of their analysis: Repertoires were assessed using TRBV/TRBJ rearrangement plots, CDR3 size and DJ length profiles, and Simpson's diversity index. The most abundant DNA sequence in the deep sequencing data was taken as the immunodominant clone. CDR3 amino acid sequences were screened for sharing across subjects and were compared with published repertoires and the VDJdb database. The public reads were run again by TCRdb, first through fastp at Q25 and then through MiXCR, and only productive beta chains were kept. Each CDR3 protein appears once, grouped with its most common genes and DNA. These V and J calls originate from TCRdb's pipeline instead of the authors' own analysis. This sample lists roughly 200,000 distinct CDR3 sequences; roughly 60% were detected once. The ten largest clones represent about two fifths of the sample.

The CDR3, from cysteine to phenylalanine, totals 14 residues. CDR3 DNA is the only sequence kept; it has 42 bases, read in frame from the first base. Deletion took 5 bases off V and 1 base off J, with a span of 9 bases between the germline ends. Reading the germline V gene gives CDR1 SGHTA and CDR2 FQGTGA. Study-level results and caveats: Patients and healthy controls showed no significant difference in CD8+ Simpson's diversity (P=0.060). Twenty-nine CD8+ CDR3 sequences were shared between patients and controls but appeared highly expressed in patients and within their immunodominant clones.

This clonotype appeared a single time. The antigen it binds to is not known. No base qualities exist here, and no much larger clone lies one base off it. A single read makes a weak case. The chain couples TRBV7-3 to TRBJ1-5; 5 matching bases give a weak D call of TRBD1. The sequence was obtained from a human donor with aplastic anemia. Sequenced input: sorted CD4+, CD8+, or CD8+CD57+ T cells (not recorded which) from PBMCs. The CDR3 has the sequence CASSPDTSNQPQHF. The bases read TGTGCCAGCAGCCCGGACACCAGCAATCAGCCCCAGCATTTT.